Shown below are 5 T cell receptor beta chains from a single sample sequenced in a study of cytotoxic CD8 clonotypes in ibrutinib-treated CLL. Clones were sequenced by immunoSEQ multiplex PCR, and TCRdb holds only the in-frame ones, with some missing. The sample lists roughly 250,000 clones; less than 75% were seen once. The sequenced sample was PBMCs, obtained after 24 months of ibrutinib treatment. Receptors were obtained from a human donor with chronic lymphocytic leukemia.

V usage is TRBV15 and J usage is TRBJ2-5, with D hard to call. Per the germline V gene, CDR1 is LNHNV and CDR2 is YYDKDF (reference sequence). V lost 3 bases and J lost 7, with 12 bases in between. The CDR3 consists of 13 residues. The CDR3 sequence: CATSSPDEWTQYF. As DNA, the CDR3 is TGTGCCACCAGCAGCCCCGACGAGTGGACCCAGTACTTC.

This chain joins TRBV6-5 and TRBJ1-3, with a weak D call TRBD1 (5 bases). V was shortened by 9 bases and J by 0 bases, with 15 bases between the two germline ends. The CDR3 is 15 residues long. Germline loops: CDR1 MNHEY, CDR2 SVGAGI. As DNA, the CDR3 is TGTGCCAGTTCCCGGGGACGGGACTCTGGAAACACCATATATTTT. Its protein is CASSRGRDSGNTIYF.

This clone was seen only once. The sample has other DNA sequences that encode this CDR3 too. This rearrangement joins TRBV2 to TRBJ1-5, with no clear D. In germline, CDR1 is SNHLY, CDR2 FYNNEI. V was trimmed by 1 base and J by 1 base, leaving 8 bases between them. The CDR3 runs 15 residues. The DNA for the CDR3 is TGTGCCAGCAGTGAAGACTTGAGGAGCAATCAGCCCCAGCATTTT. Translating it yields CASSEDLRSNQPQHF. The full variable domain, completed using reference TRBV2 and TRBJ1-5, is EPEVTQTPSHQVTQMGQEVILRCVPISNHLYFYWYRQILGQKVEFLVSFYNNEISEKSEIFDDQFSVERPDGSNFTLKIRSTKLEDSAMYFCASSEDLRSNQPQHFGDGTRLSIL.

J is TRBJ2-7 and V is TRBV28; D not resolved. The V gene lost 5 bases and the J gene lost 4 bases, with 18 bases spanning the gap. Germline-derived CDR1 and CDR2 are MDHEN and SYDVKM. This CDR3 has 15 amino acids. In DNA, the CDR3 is TGTGCCAGCAGTCCCCCGCAGGTAACTGTTTACGAGCAGTACTTC. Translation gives CASSPPQVTVYEQYF. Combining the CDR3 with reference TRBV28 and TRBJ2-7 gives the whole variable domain DVKVTQSSRYLVKRTGEKVFLECVQDMDHENMFWYRQDPGLGLRLIYFSYDVKMKEKGDIPEGYSVSREKKERFSLILESASTNQTSMYLCASSPPQVTVYEQYFGPGTRLTVT.

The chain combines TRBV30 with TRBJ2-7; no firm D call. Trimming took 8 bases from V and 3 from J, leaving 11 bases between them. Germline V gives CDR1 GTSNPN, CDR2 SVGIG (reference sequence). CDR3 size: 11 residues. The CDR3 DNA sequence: TGTGCCGCGCAGGAGAGCTACGAGCAGTACTTC. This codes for CAAQESYEQYF.